This T cell receptor (beta chain) was recovered during a study of Tregs in tolerant kidney transplant recipients. Study-level points and caveats: The most relevant donor-specific Treg TCRbeta repertoire apparently came from expansion with activated donor B cells.

Only in-frame clones appear in the TCRdb table, and some are missing; sequencing was by immunoSEQ multiplex PCR. The sample has about 87,000 clones; approximately 94% are singletons. About this clone: Its antigen is not known.

Trimming removed 4 bases from V and 3 bases from J, with 14 bases in between. The germline V gene has CDR1 SGHRS and CDR2 YFSETQ. The CDR3 is 14 residues long. Unstimulated Tregs (CD4+CD25+CD127-) and CD4+CD25- non-Tregs were sorted from PBMCs. The rearrangement uses TRBV5-1 and TRBJ2-7, with D perhaps TRBD2 (5 bases). The clonotype comes from a human donor who received a combined kidney and bone marrow transplant. The starting material was CD4+ T cells from blood, obtained before the transplant. CDR3 coding DNA: TGCGCCAGCAGCCCCTTTGCGGAGGTCTACGAGCAGTACTTC. Residues: CASSPFAEVYEQYF. Together with reference TRBV5-1 and TRBJ2-7, the CDR3 gives the full variable domain: KAGVTQTPRYLIKTRGQQVTLSCSPISGHRSVSWYQQTPGQGLQFLFEYFSETQRNKGNFPGRFSGRQFSNSRSEMNVSTLELGDSALYLCASSPFAEVYEQYFGPGTRLTVT.